The 2 T cell receptor beta chains reported below all come from one sample, sequenced in a study of regulatory T cells in long-lasting Graves disease. Investigators prepared the TCR beta libraries by applying iRepertoire HTBI primers and Arm-PCR of CDR3 regions. From the multiplex PCR reads, TCRdb called clonotypes with MiXCR, one entry per CDR3 protein. The table records under 450,000 distinct CDR3 sequences, over 9.5% of them present only once. Time point denoted: newly diagnosed GD, antithyroid drugs for less than 3 months. The TCR library was prepared using RNA isolated from PBMCs. The data also belong to a second study, concerning T cells in Graves' hyperthyroidism and ophthalmopathy.

The sample was peripheral blood mononuclear cells (PBMCs), taken at new diagnosis, from a patient treated with antithyroid drugs. The source is a woman aged 18-35 years with Graves disease.

The chain is built from TRBV15 and TRBJ2-7; tentatively, D is TRBD1 (6 bases). The CDR3 runs 13 residues. The germline CDR1 and CDR2 sequences are LNHNV and YYDKDF (reference sequence). The ends were cut back, 6 bases at V and 0 bases at J, with 9 bases in the middle. CDR3: CATSQDSSYEQYF. CDR3 DNA: TGTGCCACCAGTCAGGACAGCTCCTACGAGCAGTACTTC.

This clonotype was detected ten times or more. This chain uses TRBV18 with TRBJ2-1, with a tentative D call TRBD2 (5 bases). Looked up from germline, CDR1 is KGHSH and CDR2 is LQKENI. The CDR3 extends over 13 amino acids. V lost 0 bases and J 7 bases, leaving 7 bases between the germline ends. The CDR3 DNA follows: TGTGCCAGCTCACCACCCTGGAGGAATGAGCAGTTCTTC. It yields the protein CASSPPWRNEQFF. The complete variable domain, with remaining parts taken from reference TRBV18 and TRBJ2-1, reads NAGVMQNPRHLVRRRGQEARLRCSPMKGHSHVYWYRQLPEEGLKFMVYLQKENIIDESGMPKERFSAEFPKEGPSILRIQQVVRGDSAAYFCASSPPWRNEQFFGPGTRLTVL.